These 4 T cell receptor beta chains came from one sample sequenced in a study of CD8 T cells in ankylosing spondylitis. No antigen has been assigned to these receptors. TCRdb re-analysed the 5' RACE reads in MiXCR, keeping a single row per CDR3 protein. The sample has about 500,000 distinct CDR3 sequences, about 5.2% seen once. Study-level points and caveats: Characteristic, it appeared, of ankylosing spondylitis blood was a TCR beta motif of several highly homologous variants.

Material: blood, either unsorted or a sorted T cell fraction (not recorded which). The source of these receptors is a male donor with ankylosing spondylitis.

At least ten counts were recorded for this clonotype. The chain couples TRBV9 to TRBJ1-2, with D tentatively TRBD1 (5 bases). V lost 0 bases and J 3 bases, leaving 9 bases between the germline ends. The CDR3 runs 14 residues. Germline V lookup: CDR1 SGDLS, CDR2 YYNGEE. CDR3 sequence reads: CASSVGGSYYGYTF. The CDR3 DNA reads as TGTGCCAGCAGCGTAGGGGGCAGCTACTATGGCTACACCTTC.

This clonotype was seen repeatedly, ten times or more. The rearrangement joins TRBV20-1 to TRBJ2-7; 7 bases align to TRBD1. V shed 5 bases and J 2 bases; nucleotides not matched to a gene: 3. The CDR3 extends over 12 amino acids. CDR1 and CDR2 (germline): DFQATT, SNEGSKA (reference sequence). CDR3 sequence: CSAPQGPYEQYF. The CDR3 DNA is TGCAGTGCTCCACAGGGGCCCTACGAGCAGTACTTC.

This clonotype was observed at least ten times. The rearrangement joins TRBV28 to TRBJ2-7; D is ambiguous. Trimming took off 8 bases at V and 6 bases at J, with 14 bases between the two ends. This CDR3 spans 12 amino acids. CDR1 and CDR2 from the germline V gene are MDHEN and SYDVKM. In nucleotides, the CDR3 is TGTGCCAGCGGTGGACGGAAAGGCGAGCAGTACTTC. It specifies CASGGRKGEQYF.

This clonotype was counted many times. The gene calls are TRBV28 and TRBJ2-7; D ambiguous. In germline, CDR1 is MDHEN, CDR2 SYDVKM. Trimming shortened V by 2 bases and J by 4 bases, and 6 bases separated the two germline ends. The CDR3 totals 12 residues. The CDR3 here is CASSLRHYEQYF. The CDR3 DNA follows: TGTGCCAGCAGTTTACGGCATTACGAGCAGTACTTC.